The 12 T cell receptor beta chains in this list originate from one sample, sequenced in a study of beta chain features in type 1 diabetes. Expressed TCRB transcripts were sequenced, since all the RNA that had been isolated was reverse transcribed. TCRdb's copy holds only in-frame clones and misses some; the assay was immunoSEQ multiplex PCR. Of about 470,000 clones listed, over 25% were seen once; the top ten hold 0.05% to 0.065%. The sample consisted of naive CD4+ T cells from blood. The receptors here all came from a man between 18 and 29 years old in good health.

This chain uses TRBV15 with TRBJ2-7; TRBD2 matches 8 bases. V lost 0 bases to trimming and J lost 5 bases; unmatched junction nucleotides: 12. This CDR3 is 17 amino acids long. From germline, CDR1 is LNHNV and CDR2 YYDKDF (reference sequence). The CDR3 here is CATSRDWAGGSLDEQYF. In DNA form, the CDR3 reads TGTGCCACCAGCAGAGATTGGGCGGGAGGATCACTGGACGAGCAGTACTTC.

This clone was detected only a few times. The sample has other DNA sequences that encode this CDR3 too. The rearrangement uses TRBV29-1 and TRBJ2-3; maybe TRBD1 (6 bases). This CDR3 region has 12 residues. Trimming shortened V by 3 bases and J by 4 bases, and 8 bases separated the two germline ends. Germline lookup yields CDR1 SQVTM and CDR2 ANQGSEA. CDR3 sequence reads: CSVERGSDTQYF. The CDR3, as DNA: TGCAGCGTTGAGAGGGGGTCAGATACGCAGTATTTT.

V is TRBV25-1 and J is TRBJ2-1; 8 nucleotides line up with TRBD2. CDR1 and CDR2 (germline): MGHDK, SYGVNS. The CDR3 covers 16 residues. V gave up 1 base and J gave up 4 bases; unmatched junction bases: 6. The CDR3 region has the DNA TGTGCCAGCAGTGAATCTGGCGGGAGGAATTACAATGAGCAGTTCTTC. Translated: CASSESGGRNYNEQFF.

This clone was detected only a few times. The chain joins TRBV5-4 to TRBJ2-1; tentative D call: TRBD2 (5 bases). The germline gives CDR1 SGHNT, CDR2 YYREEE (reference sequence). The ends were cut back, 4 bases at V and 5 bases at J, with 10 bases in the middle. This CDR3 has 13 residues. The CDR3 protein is CASSAGTHNEQFF. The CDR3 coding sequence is TGTGCCAGCAGCGCGGGTACACACAATGAGCAGTTCTTC.

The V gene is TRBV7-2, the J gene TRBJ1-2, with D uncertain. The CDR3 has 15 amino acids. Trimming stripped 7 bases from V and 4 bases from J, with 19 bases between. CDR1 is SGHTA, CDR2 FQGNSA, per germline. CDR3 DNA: TGTGCCAGCAACCCGGATCCCTTCTCCGGCTATGGCTACACCTTC. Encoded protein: CASNPDPFSGYGYTF.

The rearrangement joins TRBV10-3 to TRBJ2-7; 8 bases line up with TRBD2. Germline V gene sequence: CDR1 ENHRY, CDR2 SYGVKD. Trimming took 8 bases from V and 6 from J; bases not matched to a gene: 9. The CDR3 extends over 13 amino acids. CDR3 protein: CAIAGLVAAEQYF. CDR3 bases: TGTGCCATCGCGGGACTAGTTGCGGCCGAGCAGTACTTC.

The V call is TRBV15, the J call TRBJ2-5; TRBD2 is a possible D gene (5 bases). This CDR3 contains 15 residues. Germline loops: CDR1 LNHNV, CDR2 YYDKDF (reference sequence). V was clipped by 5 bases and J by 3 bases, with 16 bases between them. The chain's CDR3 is CATSELGPGKETQYF. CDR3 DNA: TGTGCCACCAGCGAACTGGGCCCGGGAAAAGAGACCCAGTACTTC.

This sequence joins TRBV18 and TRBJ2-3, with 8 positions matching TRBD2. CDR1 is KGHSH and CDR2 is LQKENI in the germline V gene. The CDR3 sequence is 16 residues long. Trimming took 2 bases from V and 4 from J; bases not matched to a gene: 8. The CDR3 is CASSPSMQREPDTQYF. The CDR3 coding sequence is TGTGCCAGCTCACCAAGCATGCAGCGGGAGCCAGATACGCAGTATTTT.

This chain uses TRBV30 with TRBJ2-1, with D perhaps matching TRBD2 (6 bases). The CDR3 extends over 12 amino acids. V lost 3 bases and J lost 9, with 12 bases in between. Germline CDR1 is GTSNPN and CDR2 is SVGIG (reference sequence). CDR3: CAWRDYGGEQFF. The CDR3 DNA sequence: TGTGCCTGGAGGGACTACGGAGGTGAGCAGTTCTTC.

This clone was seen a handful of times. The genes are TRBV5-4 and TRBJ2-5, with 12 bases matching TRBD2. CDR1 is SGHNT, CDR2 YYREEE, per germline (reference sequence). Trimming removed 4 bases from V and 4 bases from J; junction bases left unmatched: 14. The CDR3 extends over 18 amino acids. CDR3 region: CASSPGTSGPRRLETQYF. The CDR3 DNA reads TGTGCCAGCAGCCCTGGGACTAGCGGGCCTCGGAGGTTAGAGACCCAGTACTTC.

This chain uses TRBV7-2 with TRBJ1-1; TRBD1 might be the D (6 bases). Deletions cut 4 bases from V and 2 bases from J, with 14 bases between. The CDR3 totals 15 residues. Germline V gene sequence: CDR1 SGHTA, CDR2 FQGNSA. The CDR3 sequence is CASSWSIQGNTEAFF. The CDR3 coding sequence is TGTGCCAGCAGCTGGAGTATACAGGGAAACACTGAAGCTTTCTTT.

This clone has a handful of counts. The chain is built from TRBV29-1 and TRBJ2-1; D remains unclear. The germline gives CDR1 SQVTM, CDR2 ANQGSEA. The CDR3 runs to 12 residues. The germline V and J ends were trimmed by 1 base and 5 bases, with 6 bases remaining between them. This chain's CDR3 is CSVEGPDNEQFF. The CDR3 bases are TGCAGCGTTGAAGGGCCCGACAATGAGCAGTTCTTC.